Shown below are 21 T cell receptor beta chains from a single sample sequenced in a study of T cells after yellow fever vaccination. TCRdb reanalysed the 5' RACE reads using MiXCR and keeps one entry per CDR3 protein. The data show fewer than 350,000 distinct CDR3 sequences, around 4.4% seen once. The source material was PBMCs, sampled 15 days after the yellow fever booster vaccination. The receptors derive from a man between 18 and 29 years old who received the YFV17D yellow fever vaccine.

The CDR3: CASSLGRGITEAFF. Written as DNA, the CDR3 is TGTGCCAGCAGCTTAGGTCGGGGGATAACTGAAGCTTTCTTT. The V and J genes are TRBV11-2 and TRBJ1-1; D is possibly TRBD1 (5 bases). The CDR3 extends over 14 amino acids. The germline V gene has CDR1 SGHAT and CDR2 FQNNGV. With 1 base removed from V and 5 bases from J, the gap between germline ends came to 11 bases.

This clonotype was found a few times. This chain links TRBV30 with TRBJ1-4; no clear D. Trimming removed 3 bases from V and 1 base from J, with 9 bases in between. Germline CDR1 GTSNPN, CDR2 SVGIG (reference sequence). CDR3 size: 14 residues. The CDR3 spells CAWSYLGTNEKLFF. The CDR3 nucleotides read TGTGCCTGGAGCTACTTAGGAACTAATGAAAAACTGTTTTTT.

The chain links TRBV10-3 to TRBJ2-2; 9 bases fit TRBD1. The length of the CDR3 is 17 residues. V trimming: 6 bases; J trimming: 4 bases; junction bases outside the gene matches: 12. CDR1 is ENHRY and CDR2 is SYGVKD in the germline V gene. The chain's CDR3 is CAIRRPGQGEFTGELFF. DNA for the CDR3: TGTGCCATCAGGCGTCCGGGACAGGGCGAATTCACCGGGGAGCTGTTTTTT.

This clonotype was detected many times. The V call is TRBV2, the J call TRBJ2-7; D gene unclear. The germline CDR1 and CDR2 sequences are SNHLY and FYNNEI. V was cut by 4 bases and J by 5 bases, with 18 bases left in between. CDR3 size: 15 residues. CDR3 coding DNA: TGTGCCAGCAGTGTCGGAGCCATAAGGAGTCACGAGCAGTACTTC. Translating gives CASSVGAIRSHEQYF.

Concerning this clonotype itself: A much larger clone lies one base from this, so it may be a read error. The genes are TRBV7-6 and TRBJ2-2; 7 nucleotides match TRBD2. CDR3 size: 16 residues. V was pared by 6 bases and J by 1 base, with 8 bases of the junction left unmatched. CDR1 is SGHVS and CDR2 is FNYEAQ in the germline V gene. DNA for the CDR3: TGTGCCAGCAGTCGACTAACGGGGGGGAACACCGGGGAGCTGTTTTTT. This sequence encodes CASSRLTGGNTGELFF.

On this clonotype: This sequence may be a read error, since a much larger clone differs from it by one base. The CDR3 end shows no conserved phenylalanine or tryptophan, and so a read error is likely. The chain couples TRBV5-1 to TRBJ2-3; TRBD2 aligns across 14 bases. This CDR3 is 18 amino acids long. V was pared by 5 bases and J by 0 bases, with 8 bases of the junction left unmatched. CDR1 and CDR2 (germline): SGHRS, YFSETQ. CDR3 sequence (DNA): TGCGCCAGCAGGACCGGGACTAGCGGGAGAAAGAGCACAGATACGCAGTATCTT. Protein product: CASRTGTSGRKSTDTQYL.

This clonotype has a count of ten or more. The chain carries TRBV7-9 and TRBJ2-3; 9 bases map to TRBD1. CDR1 SEHNR and CDR2 FQNEAQ come from the germline V gene (reference sequence). The V gene end was trimmed by 3 bases and the J gene end by 3 bases; junction bases not matched to a gene: 4. CDR3 length equals 15 residues. In nucleotides, the CDR3 is TGTGCCAGCAGCTTTACGACAGGGGGTACAGATACGCAGTATTTT. Protein sequence: CASSFTTGGTDTQYF.

This rearrangement joins TRBV2 to TRBJ2-7; D is possibly TRBD1 (5 bases). Germline CDR1 is SNHLY and CDR2 is FYNNEI. The CDR3 extends over 16 amino acids. The V and J ends lost 1 base and 0 bases respectively, with 13 bases between them. This CDR3 reads CASSEGDSRFSYEQYV. In DNA form, the CDR3 reads TGTGCCAGCAGTGAAGGAGACAGCCGATTCTCCTACGAGCAGTACGTC.

This clonotype showed up just a few times. J is TRBJ2-2 and V is TRBV4-3; tentative D call: TRBD2 (7 bases). Germline V gene sequence: CDR1 LGHNA, CDR2 YSLEER. This CDR3 comprises 15 residues. The V and J ends lost 4 bases and 13 bases respectively, with 22 bases between them. The CDR3 loop reads CASSPQEGGGLGLFF. The CDR3 DNA follows: TGCGCCAGCAGCCCCCAAGAGGGGGGGGGGTTGGGGCTGTTTTTT.

Many counts were recorded for this clonotype. V usage is TRBV12-3 or TRBV12-4 and J usage is TRBJ2-2, with unresolved D. This CDR3 is built from 14 residues. V dropped 5 bases and J dropped 3 bases, with 10 bases sitting between them. CDR3: CASSPSTDTGELFF. CDR3 sequence (DNA): TGTGCCAGCAGTCCCTCGACGGACACCGGGGAGCTGTTTTTT.

This clonotype was counted only a few times. V usage is TRBV10-3 and J usage is TRBJ2-7, with TRBD1 matching over 9 bases. After removal of 3 bases from V and 6 bases from J, the junction contained 3 bases not matched to a gene. Germline V gives CDR1 ENHRY, CDR2 SYGVKD. The CDR3 spans 13 residues. The DNA for the CDR3 is TGTGCCATCAGTGAACAGGGGGCCCTCGAGCAGTACGTC. Its protein product is CAISEQGALEQYV.

This clonotype occurred a few times. V usage is TRBV7-2 and J usage is TRBJ2-7, with D maybe TRBD2 (5 bases). This CDR3 spans 14 amino acids. Trimming pared 3 bases from V and 3 bases from J, leaving 12 bases between. Germline V gene lookup returns CDR1 SGHTA and CDR2 FQGNSA. CDR3 amino acids: CASSFGDVGYEQYF. The DNA of the CDR3 is TGTGCCAGCAGCTTCGGGGATGTGGGCTACGAGCAGTACTTC.

This clonotype was counted between two and nine times. The J gene is TRBJ2-3, the V gene TRBV30; 9 bases line up with TRBD1. Germline V gene lookup returns CDR1 GTSNPN and CDR2 SVGIG (reference sequence). V dropped 7 bases and J dropped 2; count of bases not matched to a gene: 7. The CDR3 extends over 14 amino acids. CDR3 loop: CASYRGRYTDTQYF. The DNA of the CDR3 is TGTGCCTCGTACAGGGGGCGTTACACAGATACGCAGTATTTT.

Notes on this clonotype: A much larger clone differs by one base, so this may be a read error. V is TRBV10-3 and J is TRBJ2-1; 9 bases line up with TRBD2. Trimming cost V 8 bases and J 6 bases; bases outside gene matches: 11. The CDR3 length is 15 residues. CDR1 and CDR2 from the germline V gene are ENHRY and SYGVKD. The CDR3 DNA reads as TGTGCCATCCGGACTACCAGCGGGGGGTTCAATGAGCAGTTCTTC. Its translation: CAIRTTSGGFNEQFF.

This clonotype was seen at least ten times. This rearrangement joins TRBV7-3 to TRBJ2-1, with unresolved D. Trimming took 2 bases from V and 2 from J, leaving 4 bases between them. The CDR3 spans 13 residues. Per the germline V gene, CDR1 is SGHTA and CDR2 is FQGTGA. CDR3 DNA: TGTGCCAGCAGCTTATACCCCTACAATGAGCAGTTCTTC. Its translation is CASSLYPYNEQFF.

The CDR3 DNA reads TGTGCCAGCATGAGCAACTACAATGAGCAGTTCTTC. Its translation is CASMSNYNEQFF. This chain joins TRBV7-9 and TRBJ2-1; no clear D gene. The CDR3 is made up of 12 amino acids. Germline CDR1 reads SEHNR; CDR2 reads FQNEAQ (reference sequence). V was trimmed by 7 bases and J by 3 bases, leaving 7 bases between them.

This clonotype was detected only a few times. The J gene is TRBJ2-3, the V gene TRBV5-1; D might be TRBD1 or TRBD2, each matching 6 bases. The CDR3 is made up of 14 amino acids. Germline V gives CDR1 SGHRS, CDR2 YFSETQ. The V gene lost 2 bases and the J gene lost 6 bases, with 13 bases spanning the gap. Here the CDR3 reads CASSFGGLSDTQYF. As DNA, the CDR3 is TGCGCCAGCAGCTTTGGGGGGCTCTCCGATACGCAGTATTTT.

Only a few counts were recorded for this clonotype. This chain joins TRBV10-2 and TRBJ2-1; tentative D call: TRBD2 (6 bases). CDR3 length equals 12 residues. The germline V gene has CDR1 WSHSY and CDR2 SAAADI. Trimming took off 2 bases at V and 9 bases at J, with 8 bases between the two ends. The CDR3 DNA follows: TGCGCCAGCAGTGAGGGGACTTCTGAGCAGTTCTTC. It is translated as CASSEGTSEQFF.

This clonotype came up many times. CDR3 in amino acids: CASSFRTSGETQYF. For the CDR3, the DNA is TGTGCCAGCAGCTTCCGGACTAGCGGGGAGACCCAGTACTTC. The V and J genes are TRBV3-1 and TRBJ2-5; 11 nucleotides align to TRBD2. J gave up 5 bases and V 5 bases, and 4 bases lay outside the gene matches. The CDR3 is 14 amino acids. Germline lookup yields CDR1 LGHDT and CDR2 YNNKEL (reference sequence).

There are many counts of this clonotype. This chain uses TRBV4-3 with TRBJ1-2, with D unclear. Trimming stripped 5 bases from V and 8 bases from J, with 21 bases between. This CDR3 spans 15 amino acids. Germline-derived CDR1 and CDR2 are LGHNA and YSLEER. The CDR3 sequence: CASSKRNPGSKGYTF. The CDR3 DNA sequence: TGCGCCAGCAGCAAAAGAAACCCGGGGAGTAAGGGCTACACCTTC.

The sample holds many counts of this clonotype. The chain is built from TRBV4-1 and TRBJ2-7; 7 nucleotides align to TRBD1. After removal of 4 bases from V and 6 bases from J, the junction contained 9 bases not matched to a gene. CDR1 MGHRA and CDR2 YSYEKL come from the germline V gene. The CDR3 consists of 14 residues. CDR3 nucleotides: TGCGCCAGCAGCCTTAGTCCGACAGGGTCCGAGCAGTACGTC. Amino acid sequence: CASSLSPTGSEQYV.